This is a list of T cell receptor beta chains from one sample in a study of T cell repertoires in cytomegalovirus infection. Each CDR3 protein is one row after TCRdb ran MiXCR on the reads. The table has about 340,000 distinct CDR3 sequences, almost 30% seen once. For these receptors, no antigen is known. Sequencing used cultured PBMCs, obtained from culture after CMV antigen stimulation. The origin of the receptors is a human donor in good health (CMV status not recorded). Some clones in this sample may be carry-over from other donors' samples. CDR3s leave out the opening cysteine and the closing phenylalanine or tryptophan. Fields, in order: V gene, CDR3 protein.

V: TRBV2
CDR3: ASSTSGSGYEQY

V: TRBV7-8
CDR3: ASSPVVWVTGESGELF

V: TRBV6-1
CDR3: ASSVRLGQGHTDTQY

V: TRBV5-8
CDR3: ASSLAQGVGEQY

V: TRBV7-8
CDR3: ASSFPGLSGGELF

V: TRBV2
CDR3: AAASGQQETQY

V: TRBV11-2
CDR3: ASSLGPAGYNEQF

V: TRBV6-1
CDR3: ASTRDSYEQY

V: TRBV13
CDR3: ASSPQTFSGNTIY

V: TRBV7-9
CDR3: ASSLTVMREQF

V: TRBV6-4
CDR3: ASSGVGNEQF

V: TRBV5-6
CDR3: ASSLGRGDEQY

V: TRBV6-6
CDR3: ASSYSTSGEAF

V: TRBV20-1
CDR3: SATMSAGEGETQY

V: TRBV7-8
CDR3: ASSRLIGTGDGYT

V: TRBV11-1
CDR3: ASGLAGSYEQY

V: TRBV6-2/TRBV6-3
CDR3: ASSYTGTNTEAF

V: TRBV9
CDR3: ASSVGISDQTGTPNRYGYT

V: TRBV7-3
CDR3: ASSRQRENEQF

V: TRBV3-1
CDR3: ASSQILRGARDTGELF

V: TRBV7-9
CDR3: ASTGAGAPVSTDTQY

V: TRBV18
CDR3: ASSPQQGNTGELF

V: TRBV6-6
CDR3: ASSYLTGSADTQY

V: TRBV6-6
CDR3: ASSYSTPPRGTEAF

V: TRBV19
CDR3: ASSDSGWEGANVLT

V: TRBV3-1
CDR3: ASSQDPRASGGVRDEQY

V: TRBV6-2/TRBV6-3
CDR3: ASSAGPTQETQY

V: TRBV19
CDR3: ASSTWTGGLNSNQPQH

V: TRBV28
CDR3: ASRLDRGVLDEQF

V: TRBV27
CDR3: ASRRFYEGEAF

V: TRBV19
CDR3: ASSETSANSYEQY

V: TRBV28
CDR3: ASSLRDLMGYNEQF

V: TRBV6-1
CDR3: ASSPGTSGVGGYNEQF

V: TRBV19
CDR3: ASSIRLAGASSYNEQF

V: TRBV9
CDR3: ASSRGGGRNTEAF

V: TRBV19
CDR3: ASSPGQGLGQPQH

V: TRBV20-1
CDR3: SAREWTQGASGNTIY

V: TRBV5-1
CDR3: ASSWSYGQPQH

V: TRBV2
CDR3: ASSTSTGGISEAF

V: TRBV5-1
CDR3: ASSLVLAGQYEQY

V: TRBV6-1
CDR3: ASSVETSGNNEQF

V: TRBV19
CDR3: ASSIAGGVHNEQF

V: TRBV28
CDR3: ASSFPGLAVYEQY

V: TRBV6-5
CDR3: ASSYRTGESPLH

V: TRBV4-1
CDR3: ASSHSGDRDNSPLH

V: TRBV27
CDR3: ASSLTGLSYEQY

V: TRBV20-1
CDR3: SAAGVSNQPQH

V: TRBV7-9
CDR3: ASSQTAFNYGYT

V: TRBV19
CDR3: ASSIGQGANSPLH

V: TRBV5-1
CDR3: ASRSPGTPYGYT

V: TRBV6-1
CDR3: ASSSGSRSSYEQY

V: TRBV7-9
CDR3: ASSSRRTNTEAF

V: TRBV7-9
CDR3: ASSLSWDREGNTIY